This T cell receptor beta chain was profiled in a study of Tregs in tolerant kidney transplant recipients. Whole-study findings and limits: No direct test of biological reproducibility was done here. Findings come from small patient numbers and require larger validation. The most relevant donor-specific Treg TCRbeta repertoire apparently came from expansion with activated donor B cells.

Notes on this clone: Its antigen is not identified.

Unstimulated Tregs (CD4+CD25+CD127-) and CD4+CD25- non-Tregs were sorted from PBMCs. Only in-frame clones appear in the TCRdb table, and some are missing; sequencing was by immunoSEQ multiplex PCR. The data contain roughly 250,000 clones, about 80% of them seen just once; the ten biggest clones take up over 0.5%. The germline V gene has CDR1 SGDLS and CDR2 YYNGEE. The CDR3 totals 15 residues. Losses at the gene ends were 7 bases for V and 5 bases for J; bases not matched to a gene: 14. J is TRBJ2-7 and V is TRBV9; 8 bases map to TRBD2. Material for sequencing was CD4+ T cells from blood. This receptor was taken from a human donor in good health. The CDR3 DNA is TGTGCCAGCTCGACCGGGACTAGGGATATCGACGAGCAGTACTTC. Translation gives CASSTGTRDIDEQYF.